The rows below give T cell receptor beta chains drawn from one sample of a study of cytomegalovirus exposure and HLA in healthy donors. Measured with immunoSEQ multiplex PCR; TCRdb has only the in-frame clones, and not every one. This table holds fewer than 150,000 clones, roughly 79% found once. Sequenced sample: PBMCs. The receptor source for this set is a man younger than 45 in good health and CMV-seropositive. Each CDR3 is given with its conserved first and last residue.

CDR3aa	v_gene	j_gene
CASSQVGNTEAFF	TRBV4-3	TRBJ1-1
CASSFDRGQGEQYF	TRBV5-6	TRBJ2-7
CASSLGRASNQPQHF	TRBV7-2	TRBJ1-5
CASSELPGSGANVLTF	TRBV6-1	TRBJ2-6
CASSNNRGGELFF	TRBV19	TRBJ2-2
CASSPGTKLQETQYF	TRBV11-2	TRBJ2-5
CASSLGRDEQYF	TRBV7-9	TRBJ2-7
CASSPDWGGDNEQFF	TRBV5-8	TRBJ2-1
CASSLQGAGYNEQFF	TRBV5-1	TRBJ2-1
CASSLSAGEGTEAFF	TRBV5-4	TRBJ1-1
CASSSTRGTTSYNEQFF	TRBV7-3	TRBJ2-1
CASGLTGSTDTQYF	TRBV12-5	TRBJ2-3
CATNSGGGPDTQYF	TRBV5-1	TRBJ2-3
CASSTTGQTLNTEAFF	TRBV5-1	TRBJ1-1
CSARTGDQPQHF	TRBV29-1	TRBJ1-5
CARSLTGGEGNQPQHF	TRBV5-3	TRBJ1-5
CASSLYGTAYGYTF	TRBV5-4	TRBJ1-2
CASSALGLADVSHEQFF	TRBV9	TRBJ2-1
CASSQDRDQPQHF	TRBV7-2	TRBJ1-5
CASSLEGRLEAFF	TRBV11-2	TRBJ1-1
CASSWAGRGNTGELFF	TRBV7-6	TRBJ2-2
CASSSWTSGGAYEQYF	TRBV5-4	TRBJ2-7
CAWRGQGSQPQHF	TRBV30	TRBJ1-5
CASSPPTALAGFSRYEQYF	TRBV18	TRBJ2-7
CASSLRDRGSIQYF	TRBV7-8	TRBJ2-4
CASSFGGGGEQYF	TRBV19	TRBJ2-7
CASSSLEGGGFSYEQYF	TRBV7-8	TRBJ2-7
CASSPPSKQLFF	TRBV18	TRBJ1-4
CATRTGGNQPQHF	TRBV10-3	TRBJ1-5
CASSQGVEGSSYEQYF	TRBV4-3	TRBJ2-7
CAWSVLGVGAGELFF	TRBV30	TRBJ2-2
CASSLGQGYEQYF	TRBV18	TRBJ2-7
CASSLDGGSDQPQHF	TRBV11-2	TRBJ1-5
CAISRGGLLYNEQFF	TRBV10-3	TRBJ2-1
CASSSAAGAGELFF	TRBV7-3	TRBJ2-2
CASSLFASGNQETQYF	TRBV7-2	TRBJ2-5
CASSAQTSGTHNEQFF	TRBV9	TRBJ2-1
CAGHPGDRVDTEAFF	TRBV30	TRBJ1-1
CASSPSALYQPQHF	TRBV18	TRBJ1-5
CASSSTGLLSSYNEQFF	TRBV13	TRBJ2-1